This TCR beta chain was obtained from a study of radiotherapy plus CTLA-4 blockade in lung cancer. Study-wide background: There were objective responses in 15% to 20% of patients, and over 25% had disease control. General observations from the study: Reported findings show early blood T cell clone dynamics, with interferon-beta, best predicted response. Radiotherapy with ipilimumab was followed by blood expansion of tumor-derived clones.

A note on this clone: Its antigen is unknown.

The germline CDR1 and CDR2 sequences are SGHNT and YYREEE (reference sequence). The CDR3 loop spans 14 amino acids. With 4 bases removed from V and 1 base from J, the gap between germline ends came to 11 bases. Profiled with immunoSEQ multiplex PCR; TCRdb holds only in-frame clones, not every one. The sample holds roughly 90,000 clones, roughly 80% seen once. Receiving focal radiation plus CTLA-4 blockade with ipilimumab were patients who had chemo-refractory metastatic non-small-cell lung cancer. This chain joins TRBV5-4 and TRBJ1-1; D unclear. This receptor was obtained from a human donor with non-small cell lung cancer that progressed on radiotherapy plus ipilimumab. This sample comprised peripheral blood, obtained from a patient treated with radiotherapy plus ipilimumab. CDR3 protein: CASSQARQNTEAFF. The CDR3 DNA reads TGTGCCAGCAGCCAGGCCCGACAGAACACTGAAGCTTTCTTT.